The present TCR beta chain was sequenced within a study of T cell changes during pregnancy in multiple sclerosis. Data came from immunoSEQ multiplex PCR; TCRdb stores just in-frame clones and leaves some out. Of 65,000 to 85,000 clones listed, 94% are singletons. CDR3 length: 13 residues. V shed 3 bases, J shed 3 bases, and the junction held 3 bases outside the gene matches. The germline V gene encodes CDR1 SGHRS and CDR2 YFSETQ. The sequencing used CD4+ T cells from peripheral blood mononuclear cells, collected after pregnancy. This chain links TRBV5-1 with TRBJ2-7; TRBD1 matches at 7 bases. The clonotype originates from a female donor with multiple sclerosis, enrolled in a pregnancy study. DNA for the CDR3: TGCGCCAGCAGCTCAGGGGGTGGCTACGAGCAGTACTTC. Amino acids: CASSSGGGYEQYF.